This T cell receptor beta chain was sequenced in a study of T-cell reconstitution after alpha-beta-depleted transplantation in children (dated by TCRdb to 2016 to 2017). Describing the broader study: Using TCR repertoire profiling, the study followed T-cell immune reconstitution in a quantitative way in children after TCRalphabeta/CD19-depleted allogeneic hematopoietic cell transplantation.

Taken from cysteine to phenylalanine, the CDR3 has 17 residues. Only the CDR3 DNA is retained, 51 bases long and in frame from the first base. V drops 0 bases and J drops 2 bases, leaving 14 bases in between. CDR1 and CDR2 are read off the germline V gene as KGHSH and LQKENI. This specimen's treatment or condition label, per the study, means: allogeneic hematopoietic cell transplantation with graft depleted of TCRalphabeta T cells and CD19 B cells. The children who served as transplant recipients had been given grafts of TCRalphabeta/CD19-depleted allogeneic hematopoietic cells. General findings and caveats noted by the study authors: Over the following months the frequencies of hyperexpanded clones went down, and after one year T-cell counts and TCRbeta diversity were mostly credited to newly produced T cells. The high TCRbeta diversity at day 60 in some patients was ascribed to recipient T cells and intrathymic progenitors that had survived conditioning. About two months after transplant, the apparently early recovery of alphabetaT-cell counts reportedly depended on just several hundred clones that had expanded rapidly and came from non-depleted graft cells.

Details on this clonotype: No antigen is known for it. Per-base quality was not reported, and no clone a single base away is much larger than it.

Library construction relied on PCR. Reads for this sample came from an Illumina HiSeq 2500. Molecular barcoding was employed in the preparation of TCR libraries, with unique molecular identifiers being used to normalize TCRbeta repertoire quantification. The public reads were quality trimmed at Q25 with fastp and then assembled into clones with MiXCR by TCRdb, keeping productive beta chains. Identical CDR3 protein sequences are pooled into one entry, listed with their most common genes and DNA. This sample holds about 830,000 distinct CDR3 sequences; approximately 15% were observed only once. Approximately 5% of the sample rests with the top ten.

Sequencing was performed on PBMCs, mostly from graft donor cells, taken 360 days after TCRalphabeta/CD19-depleted stem cell transplant. The chain links TRBV18 with TRBJ2-1; TRBD1 is perhaps the D gene, given 6 matching bases. The clonotype comes from a male patient aged 10-17 years who had a stem cell transplant for acute lymphoblastic leukemia, so the T cells may come from the graft donor. The DNA sequence follows: TGTGCCAGCTCACCACCGGGGGCCGGGGCCACCTACAATGAGCAGTTCTTC. The translation is CASSPPGAGATYNEQFF.